Below, 2 T cell receptor beta chains from the same sample are listed, as sequenced in a study of patients and donors after allogeneic stem cell transplantation. TCRdb reanalysed the RT-PCR reads using MiXCR and keeps one entry per CDR3 protein. The sample includes over 400,000 distinct CDR3 sequences, under 20% seen only once; the top ten take around 6.8%. The sequencing sample was made of blood, either unsorted or a sorted T cell fraction (not recorded which). All receptors derive from a human donor who was either an allogeneic HSCT recipient or a stem cell or donor lymphocyte infusion donor (not recorded which). It is not recorded whose cells these are; they may come from a transplant donor.

There are many counts of this clonotype. The chain couples TRBV29-1 to TRBJ2-7; TRBD2 matches at 10 bases. The CDR3 covers 13 residues. Germline V gives CDR1 SQVTM, CDR2 ANQGSEA. V lost 6 bases to trimming and J lost 2 bases; unmatched junction nucleotides: 4. The CDR3 protein is CSVRLAGPYEQYF. CDR3 sequence (DNA): TGCAGCGTCCGACTAGCGGGTCCCTACGAGCAGTACTTC.

A word on this clonotype: A read error is possible here, since a much larger clone lies one base away. The chain employs TRBV7-3 and TRBJ2-5; D is uncertain. The CDR3 is 13 residues long. Germline CDR1 SGHTA, CDR2 FQGTGA. DNA of the CDR3: TGTGCCGGCAGCTTAAAAATAGGGGAGACCCAGTACTTC. Its protein is CAGSLKIGETQYF.